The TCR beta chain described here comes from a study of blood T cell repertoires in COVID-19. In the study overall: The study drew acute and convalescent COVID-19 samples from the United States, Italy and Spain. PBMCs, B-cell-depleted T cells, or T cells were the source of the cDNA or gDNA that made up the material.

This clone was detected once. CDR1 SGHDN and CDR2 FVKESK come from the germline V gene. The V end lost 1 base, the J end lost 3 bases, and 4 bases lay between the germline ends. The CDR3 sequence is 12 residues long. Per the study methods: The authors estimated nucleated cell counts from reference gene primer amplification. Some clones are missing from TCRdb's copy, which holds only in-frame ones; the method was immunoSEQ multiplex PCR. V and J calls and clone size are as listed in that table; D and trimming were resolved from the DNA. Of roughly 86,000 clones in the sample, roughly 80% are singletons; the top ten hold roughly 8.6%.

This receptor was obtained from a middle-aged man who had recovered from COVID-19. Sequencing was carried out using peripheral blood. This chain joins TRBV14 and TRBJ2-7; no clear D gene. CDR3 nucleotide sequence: TGTGCCAGCAGCCAAGTCCGCTACGAGCAGTACTTC. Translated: CASSQVRYEQYF.